One sample yielded the 9 T cell receptor beta chains listed below, sequenced in a study of cytomegalovirus exposure and HLA in healthy donors (dated by TCRdb to 2016 to 2017). Receptors were amplified or captured by the immunoSEQ multiplex PCR assay. The multiplex PCR relied on a mix of 60 forward primers for TCR Vbeta segments and 13 reverse primers for TCR Jbeta segments. TCRdb carries this immuneACCESS record with in-frame sequences only. Its versions omit some clonotypes, under half of them owing to an unresolved V gene in the studies checked, with the rest unexplained. Within this sample are about 140,000 clones, with roughly 80% of them counted one time only. The ten largest clonotypes hold roughly 1.6% of the sample. What was sequenced was PBMCs. These receptors were collected from a female donor in good health and CMV-seronegative.

The chain carries TRBV5-1 and TRBJ1-1; D uncertain. CDR1 is SGHRS and CDR2 is YFSETQ in the germline V gene. Trimming shortened V by 5 bases and J by 1 base, and 9 bases separated the two germline ends. The CDR3 loop spans 13 amino acids. CDR3 bases: TGCGCCAGCAGTCTTACGAGGAACACTGAAGCTTTCTTT. It yields the protein CASSLTRNTEAFF.

The genes are TRBV29-1 and TRBJ2-6, with 7 bases fitting TRBD2. Unmatched junction bases numbered 11, after V lost 2 bases and J lost 1 base. The CDR3 covers 18 residues. The germline CDR1 and CDR2 sequences are SQVTM and ANQGSEA. For the CDR3, the DNA is TGCAGCGTTGAACTATGGGAGGGTCCCCCATCTGGGGCCAACGTCCTGACTTTC. This sequence encodes CSVELWEGPPSGANVLTF.

In DNA, the CDR3 is TGTGCCTGGAGTGAAACTGGCGGTACCTACGAGCAGTACTTC. Protein sequence: CAWSETGGTYEQYF. This chain connects TRBV30 to TRBJ2-7; no clear D. The ends were cut back, 1 base at V and 2 bases at J, with 12 bases in the middle. Germline V gene lookup returns CDR1 GTSNPN and CDR2 SVGIG (reference sequence). The CDR3 is made up of 14 amino acids.

This sequence joins TRBV4-1 and TRBJ2-7; possible D gene TRBD1, 5 bases. The CDR3 runs 17 residues. Trimming left V 1 base short and J 1 base short, with 17 bases between. Germline-derived CDR1 and CDR2 are MGHRA and YSYEKL. CDR3: CASSQGGFRLGSYEQYF. The CDR3 DNA reads as TGCGCCAGCAGCCAAGGGGGCTTCCGTTTGGGATCCTACGAGCAGTACTTC.

This clone was observed a single time. The CDR3 protein is CASSTPEDSYEQYF. The CDR3 DNA sequence: TGTGCCAGTAGTACTCCGGAGGACAGTTACGAGCAGTACTTC. The chain joins TRBV19 to TRBJ2-7, with TRBD1 as a possible D gene (6 bases). The V and J ends lost 4 bases and 4 bases respectively, with 14 bases between them. Germline assignment: CDR1 LNHDA and CDR2 SQIVND (reference sequence). CDR3 size: 14 residues. Full variable domain (outside the CDR3, taken from reference TRBV19 and TRBJ2-7): DGGITQSPKYLFRKEGQNVTLSCEQNLNHDAMYWYRQDPGQGLRLIYYSQIVNDFQKGDIAEGYSVSREKKESFPLTVTSAQKNPTAFYLCASSTPEDSYEQYFGPGTRLTVT.

V and J are TRBV28 and TRBJ1-1, with TRBD1 as a possible D gene (5 bases). Trimming removed 3 bases at V and 2 bases at J, with 10 bases between. The CDR3 contains 14 residues. Germline assignment: CDR1 MDHEN and CDR2 SYDVKM. The CDR3 reads CASSFPQDNTEAFF. The DNA of the CDR3 is TGTGCCAGCAGTTTCCCACAGGATAACACTGAAGCTTTCTTT.

This chain uses TRBV4-1 with TRBJ2-1; maybe TRBD1 (6 bases). CDR3 length equals 13 residues. Germline V lookup: CDR1 MGHRA, CDR2 YSYEKL. V was trimmed by 0 bases and J by 16 bases, leaving 16 bases between them. The CDR3 DNA follows: TGCGCCAGCAGCCAAGATCGTAGGACAGTCGACTTCTTC. Its translation is CASSQDRRTVDFF.

V and J are TRBV7-3 and TRBJ1-6, with D unresolved. There are 17 residues in the CDR3. Germline V gene lookup returns CDR1 SGHTA and CDR2 FQGTGA. V lost 1 base and J lost 0, with 10 bases in between. Written as DNA, the CDR3 is TGTGCCAGCAGCTTAAGGTTAAGGAGCTCCTATAATTCACCCCTCCACTTT. This translates into CASSLRLRSSYNSPLHF. Drawing the rest from reference TRBV7-3 and TRBJ1-6, the complete variable domain is GAGVSQTPSNKVTEKGKYVELRCDPISGHTALYWYRQSLGQGPEFLIYFQGTGAADDSGLPNDRFFAVRPEGSVSTLKIQRTERGDSAVYLCASSLRLRSSYNSPLHFGNGTRLTVT.

The V gene is TRBV15, the J gene TRBJ2-1; possible D gene TRBD2, 5 bases. This CDR3 contains 14 residues. Trimming stripped 4 bases from V and 5 bases from J, with 12 bases between. Germline V gene sequence: CDR1 LNHNV, CDR2 YYDKDF (reference sequence). The CDR3 bases are TGTGCCACCAGCACAGGAGGTGGGGACAATGAGCAGTTCTTC. This sequence encodes CATSTGGGDNEQFF.